This TCR beta chain emerged from a study of CD8 T cells in ankylosing spondylitis. Whole-study results and caveats: Reactive arthritis synovial fluid and blood were previously reported to contain some motif variants. The authors found the disease-linked clones to be CD8+ and relatively rare in peripheral blood. Under 10 highly homologous variants formed a TCR beta motif that appeared characteristic of ankylosing spondylitis blood.

This clonotype was recorded many times. Its antigen is still unknown. MiXCR, run by TCRdb on the 5' RACE reads, gives a single entry per CDR3 protein. The sample lists around 180,000 distinct CDR3 sequences, 15% to 20% seen once, with around 4.5% in the top ten. The CDR3 is made up of 15 amino acids. V gave up 6 bases and J gave up 0 bases, with 9 bases separating them. The TCR sequence derives from a male donor between 5 and 35 years old with ankylosing spondylitis or in good health (not recorded which). J is TRBJ2-6 and V is TRBV12-3 or TRBV12-4; D not resolved. Sequencing was performed on blood, either unsorted or a sorted T cell fraction (not recorded which). Written as DNA, the CDR3 is TGTGCCAGCAGGAGCATGGACTCTGGGGCCAACGTCCTGACTTTC. Translating gives CASRSMDSGANVLTF.